This TCR beta chain was captured by sequencing in a study of T cell repertoires in cytomegalovirus infection. In TCRdb, the reads were re-called with MiXCR into one record per CDR3 protein. The sample includes just over 150,000 distinct CDR3 sequences, around 24% seen only once; the top ten take about 10%. V shed 4 bases and J 3 bases; nucleotides not matched to a gene: 14. This CDR3 is 18 amino acids long. Germline loops: CDR1 SGHNT, CDR2 YYREEE (reference sequence). Study-wide results and limits: Summed public TCR beta family frequency identified CMV carriers bearing the relevant HLA.

Of note for this clonotype: What it binds is unknown.

Source material: PBMCs. The source of this sequence is a human donor in good health (CMV status not recorded). Some clones in this sample may be carry-over from other donors' samples. This chain joins TRBV5-4 and TRBJ2-3; 10 nucleotides line up with TRBD2. The CDR3 loop is CASSGSQRAGGPTDTQYF. In DNA, the CDR3 is TGTGCCAGCAGCGGTTCGCAAAGAGCGGGAGGGCCGACAGATACGCAGTATTTT.